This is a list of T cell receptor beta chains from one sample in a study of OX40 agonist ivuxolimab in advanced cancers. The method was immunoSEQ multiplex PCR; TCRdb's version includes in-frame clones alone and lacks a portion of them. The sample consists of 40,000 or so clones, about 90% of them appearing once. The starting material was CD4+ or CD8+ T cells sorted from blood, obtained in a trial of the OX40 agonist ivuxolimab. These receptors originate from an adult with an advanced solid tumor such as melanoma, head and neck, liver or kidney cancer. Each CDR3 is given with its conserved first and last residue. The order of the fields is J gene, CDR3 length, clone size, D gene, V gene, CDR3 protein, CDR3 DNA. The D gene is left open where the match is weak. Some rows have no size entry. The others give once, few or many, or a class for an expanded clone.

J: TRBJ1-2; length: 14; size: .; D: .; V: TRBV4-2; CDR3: CASSQGLVGDGYTF; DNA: TGTGCCAGCAGCCAAGGCCTCGTAGGAGACGGCTACACCTTC
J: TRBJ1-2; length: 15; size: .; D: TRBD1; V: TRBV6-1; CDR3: CASRSLDRGNYGYTF; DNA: TGTGCCAGCAGATCTCTGGACAGGGGGAACTATGGCTACACCTTC
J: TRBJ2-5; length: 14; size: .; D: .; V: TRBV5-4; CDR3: CASSSSGGRETQYF; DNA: TGTGCCAGCAGCTCGAGTGGGGGGCGAGAGACCCAGTACTTC
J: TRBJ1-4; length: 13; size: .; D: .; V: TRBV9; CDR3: CASSVDRDEKLFF; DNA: TGTGCCAGCAGCGTAGACAGGGATGAAAAACTGTTTTTT
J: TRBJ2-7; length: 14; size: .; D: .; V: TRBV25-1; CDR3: CASSKLDSSPEQYF; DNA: TGTGCCAGCAGTAAGCTCGACTCCTCTCCCGAGCAGTACTTC
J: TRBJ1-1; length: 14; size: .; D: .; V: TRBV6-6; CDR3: CASSSGSAGTEVFF; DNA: TGTGCCAGCAGTTCGGGGTCCGCCGGGACGGAAGTTTTCTTT
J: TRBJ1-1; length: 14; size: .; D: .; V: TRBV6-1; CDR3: CASSKGQHNTEAFF; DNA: TGTGCCAGCAGTAAAGGACAGCATAACACTGAAGCTTTCTTT
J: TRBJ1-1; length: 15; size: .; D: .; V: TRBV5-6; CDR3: CASSRTGRGGTEAFF; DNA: TGTGCCAGCAGCCGAACCGGGCGAGGGGGCACTGAAGCTTTCTTT
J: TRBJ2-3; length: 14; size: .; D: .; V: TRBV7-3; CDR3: CASSAGQPGDTQYF; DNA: TGTGCCAGCAGCGCGGGACAACCTGGGGATACGCAGTATTTT
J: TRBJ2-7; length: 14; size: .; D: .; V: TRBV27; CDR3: CASSPSRGRGEQYF; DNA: TGTGCCAGCTCACCGTCTAGGGGGCGGGGGGAGCAGTACTTC
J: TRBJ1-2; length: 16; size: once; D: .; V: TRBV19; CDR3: CASSISRGALSYGYTF; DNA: TGTGCCAGTAGTATAAGTCGGGGGGCGCTTAGCTATGGCTACACCTTC
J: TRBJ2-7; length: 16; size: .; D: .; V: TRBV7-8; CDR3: CASSLTRTAIPYEQYF; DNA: TGTGCCAGCAGCTTAACCAGGACAGCTATTCCCTACGAGCAGTACTTC
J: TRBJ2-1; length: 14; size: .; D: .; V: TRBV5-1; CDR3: CASSLDGLLGEQFF; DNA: TGCGCCAGCAGCTTGGATGGACTTTTGGGTGAGCAGTTCTTC
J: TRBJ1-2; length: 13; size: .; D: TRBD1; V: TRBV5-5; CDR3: CASSYRTGDGYTF; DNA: TGTGCCAGCAGCTACCGGACAGGGGATGGCTACACCTTC
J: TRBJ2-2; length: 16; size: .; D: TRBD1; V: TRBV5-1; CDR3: CASSYQTGGYTGELFF; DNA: TGCGCCAGCAGCTACCAGACAGGGGGCTACACCGGGGAGCTGTTTTTT
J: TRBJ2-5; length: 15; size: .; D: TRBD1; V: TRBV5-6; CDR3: CASSLQGPHRETQYF; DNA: TGTGCCAGCAGCTTACAGGGGCCCCACCGAGAGACCCAGTACTTC
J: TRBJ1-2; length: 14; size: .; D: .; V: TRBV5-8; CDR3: CASSFGSLVYGYTF; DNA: TGTGCCAGCAGCTTTGGCAGCCTCGTCTATGGCTACACCTTC
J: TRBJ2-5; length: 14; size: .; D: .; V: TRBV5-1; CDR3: CASSFPGAGETQYF; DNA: TGCGCCAGCAGCTTCCCAGGGGCAGGAGAGACCCAGTACTTC
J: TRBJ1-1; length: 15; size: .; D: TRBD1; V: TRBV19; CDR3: CASRTGDRANTEAFF; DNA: TGTGCCAGTAGAACAGGGGACAGGGCGAACACTGAAGCTTTCTTT
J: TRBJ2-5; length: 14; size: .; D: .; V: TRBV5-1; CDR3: CASSPGGGQETQYF; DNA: TGCGCCAGCAGCCCGGGTGGGGGCCAAGAGACCCAGTACTTC
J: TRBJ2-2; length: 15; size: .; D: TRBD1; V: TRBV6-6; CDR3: CATLGGPGNTGELFF; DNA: TGTGCCACCCTAGGGGGCCCTGGGAACACCGGGGAGCTGTTTTTT
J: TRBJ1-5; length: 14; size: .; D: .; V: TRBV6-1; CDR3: CASRPSVLNQPQHF; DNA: TGTGCCAGCAGGCCGTCCGTACTCAATCAGCCCCAGCATTTT
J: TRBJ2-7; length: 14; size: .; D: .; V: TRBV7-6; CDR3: CASSLAIRGYEQYF; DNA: TGTGCCAGCAGCTTAGCGATCAGGGGCTACGAGCAGTACTTC
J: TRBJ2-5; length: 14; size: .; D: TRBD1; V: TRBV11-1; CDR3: CASSSRDRGETQYF; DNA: TGTGCCAGCAGCTCCCGGGACAGGGGAGAGACCCAGTACTTC
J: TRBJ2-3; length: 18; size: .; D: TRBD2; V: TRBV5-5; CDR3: CASTMVFFGGAGIDTQYF; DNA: TGTGCCAGCACTATGGTTTTTTTCGGGGGGGCAGGTATAGATACGCAGTATTTT
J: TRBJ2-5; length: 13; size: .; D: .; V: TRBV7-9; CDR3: CASSFGHGETQYF; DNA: TGTGCCAGCAGCTTCGGGCATGGGGAGACCCAGTACTTC
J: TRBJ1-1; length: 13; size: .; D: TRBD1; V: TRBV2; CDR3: CASNGQGAGEAFF; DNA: TGTGCCAGCAACGGACAGGGGGCTGGTGAAGCTTTCTTT
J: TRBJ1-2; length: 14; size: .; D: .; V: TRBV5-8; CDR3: CASSFGGHILIYTF; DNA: TGTGCCAGCAGCTTCGGGGGGCATATACTTATCTACACCTTC
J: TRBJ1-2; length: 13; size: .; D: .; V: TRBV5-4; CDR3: CASSLGQPDGYTF; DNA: TGTGCCAGCAGCTTGGGACAGCCGGATGGCTACACCTTC
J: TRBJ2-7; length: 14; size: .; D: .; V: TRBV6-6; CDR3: CASSRGPPAYEQYF; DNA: TGTGCCAGCAGTAGGGGCCCTCCGGCCTACGAGCAGTACTTC
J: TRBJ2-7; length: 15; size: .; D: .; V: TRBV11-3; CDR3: CASSLGGLVSYEQYF; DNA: TGTGCCAGCAGCTTAGGAGGGTTGGTCTCCTACGAGCAGTACTTC
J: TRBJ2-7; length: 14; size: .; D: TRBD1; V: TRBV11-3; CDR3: CASSRTGVLYEQYF; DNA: TGTGCCAGCAGTAGGACAGGGGTCCTTTACGAGCAGTACTTC
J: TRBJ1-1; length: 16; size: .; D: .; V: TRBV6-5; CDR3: CASSYHSGAVKTEAFF; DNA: TGTGCCAGCAGTTACCATTCAGGGGCCGTTAAGACTGAAGCTTTCTTT
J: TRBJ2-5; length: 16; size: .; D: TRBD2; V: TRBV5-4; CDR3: CASTRTSGGRMETQYF; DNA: TGTGCCAGCACCAGGACTAGCGGGGGGAGAATGGAGACCCAGTACTTC
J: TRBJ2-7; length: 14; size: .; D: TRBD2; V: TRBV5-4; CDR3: CASSVGTAGGEQYF; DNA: TGTGCCAGCAGCGTCGGGACAGCGGGGGGGGAGCAGTACTTC
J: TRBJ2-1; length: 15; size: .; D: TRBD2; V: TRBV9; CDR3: CASSVGPSGGIEQFF; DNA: TGTGCCAGCAGCGTAGGGCCTAGCGGGGGGATTGAGCAGTTCTTC
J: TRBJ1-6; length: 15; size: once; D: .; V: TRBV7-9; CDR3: CASSTTNFGGSPLHF; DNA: TGTGCCAGCAGCACCACCAATTTCGGGGGGTCACCCCTCCACTTT
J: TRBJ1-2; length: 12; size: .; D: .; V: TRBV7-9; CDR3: CASSLEDSKATF; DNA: TGTGCCAGCAGCTTAGAGGACTCTAAGGCCACCTTC
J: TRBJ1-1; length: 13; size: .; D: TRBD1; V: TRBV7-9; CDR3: CASSLDRGTEAFF; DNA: TGTGCCAGCAGCTTAGACAGGGGTACTGAAGCTTTCTTT
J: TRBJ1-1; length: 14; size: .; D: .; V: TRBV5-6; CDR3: CASNVPGQNTEAFF; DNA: TGTGCCAGCAATGTCCCGGGACAGAACACTGAAGCTTTCTTT
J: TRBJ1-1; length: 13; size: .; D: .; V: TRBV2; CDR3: CASSEGAEFEAFF; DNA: TGTGCCAGCAGTGAGGGGGCAGAATTTGAAGCTTTCTTT
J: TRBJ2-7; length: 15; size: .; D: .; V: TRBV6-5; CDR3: CASSYAKGSSYEQYF; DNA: TGTGCCAGCAGTTACGCGAAAGGCAGCAGCTACGAGCAGTACTTC
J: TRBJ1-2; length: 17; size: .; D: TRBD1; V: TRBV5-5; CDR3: CASSQGQGAVRLGGYTF; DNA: TGTGCCAGCAGCCAAGGGCAGGGGGCAGTCCGACTAGGAGGCTACACCTTC
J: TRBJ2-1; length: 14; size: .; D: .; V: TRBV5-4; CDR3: CASSPGTSYNEQFF; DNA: TGTGCCAGCAGCCCCGGGACATCGTACAATGAGCAGTTCTTC
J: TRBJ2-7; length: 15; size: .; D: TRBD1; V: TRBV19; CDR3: CASSLRQGGSYEQYF; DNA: TGTGCCAGTAGTCTTAGACAGGGTGGCTCCTACGAGCAGTACTTC
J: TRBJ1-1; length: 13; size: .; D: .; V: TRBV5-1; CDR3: CASSFSGDTEAFF; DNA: TGCGCCAGCAGCTTTTCGGGTGACACTGAAGCTTTCTTT
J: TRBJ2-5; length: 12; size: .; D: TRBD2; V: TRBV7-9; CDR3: CASSLAGGQQYF; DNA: TGTGCCAGCAGCCTCGCGGGGGGACAACAGTACTTC